The rows below give T cell receptor beta chains drawn from one sample of a study of a mutant IDH1 vaccine in newly diagnosed glioma. Their antigens are not known. Clones were sequenced by immunoSEQ multiplex PCR, and TCRdb holds only the in-frame ones, with some missing. Found here are about 32,000 clones, 75% to 85% of them singletons; the top ten hold about 24%. This sample comprised PBMCs, obtained from a glioma patient whose treatment included an IDH1 peptide vaccine. The receptors shown here come from a man aged 25 to 40 with glioma. CDR3s include the opening cysteine and the closing phenylalanine or tryptophan. A D gene is named only where the DNA matches it firmly. Not every row has a clone size; where given, it reads once, few, many or a size class.

d_call j_call v_call clone_size cdr3_aa cdr3_nt
TRBD2 TRBJ2-1 TRBV6-5 . CASSYSTSGAHNEQFF TGTGCCAGCAGTTACTCGACTAGCGGGGCCCACAATGAGCAGTTCTTC
. TRBJ1-5 TRBV2 few CASSFGRGNQPQHF TGTGCCAGCAGTTTCGGGAGAGGCAATCAGCCCCAGCATTTT
. TRBJ2-3 TRBV6-5 . CASSYSGSLGTDTQYF TGTGCCAGCAGTTACTCGGGATCCCTTGGCACAGATACGCAGTATTTT
. TRBJ1-1 TRBV29-1 . CSGWGPERNTEAFF TGCAGCGGCTGGGGGCCAGAGAGAAACACTGAAGCTTTCTTT
TRBD1 TRBJ1-5 TRBV30 . CAWSGGQGASQPQHF TGTGCCTGGAGTGGAGGACAGGGTGCGAGTCAGCCCCAGCATTTT
. TRBJ2-7 TRBV7-9 . CASSLDFAGAGDEQYF TGTGCCAGCAGCCTGGACTTTGCAGGGGCCGGCGACGAGCAGTACTTC
. TRBJ2-3 TRBV14 . CASSQDGFGDTQYF TGTGCCAGCAGCCAAGATGGGTTTGGAGATACGCAGTATTTT
TRBD1 TRBJ1-3 TRBV29-1 . CSALLGQEPSTGNTIYF TGCAGCGCCCTTTTAGGACAGGAGCCGTCTACTGGAAACACCATATATTTT
TRBD1 TRBJ1-1 TRBV5-1 few CASSEMTGRNTEAFF TGCGCCAGCAGCGAGATGACAGGGCGAAACACTGAAGCTTTCTTT
. TRBJ2-7 TRBV5-1 . CASSPAPGQSYEQYF TGCGCCAGCAGCCCGGCGCCGGGACAATCCTACGAGCAGTACTTC
TRBD1 TRBJ2-5 TRBV7-6 . CASSLHPGQSQETQYF TGTGCCAGCAGCTTGCACCCGGGACAGAGCCAAGAGACCCAGTACTTC
. TRBJ2-7 TRBV5-1 . CASSLGQQYEQYF TGCGCCAGCAGCTTGGGACAGCAGTACGAGCAGTACTTC
TRBD1 TRBJ1-4 TRBV25-1 once CASSETTGADEKLFF TGTGCCAGCAGTGAAACGACAGGGGCGGATGAAAAACTGTTTTTT
. TRBJ1-5 TRBV15 . CATSRVGFSNQPQHF TGTGCCACCAGCAGAGTAGGATTTAGCAATCAGCCCCAGCATTTT
TRBD2 TRBJ2-5 TRBV2 . CASSDVDGRAAETQYF TGTGCCAGCAGTGACGTTGACGGGAGGGCCGCAGAGACCCAGTACTTC
TRBD1 TRBJ1-6 TRBV5-1 . CASSSGTAGHSPLHF TGCGCCAGCAGCTCCGGGACAGCGGGCCATTCACCCCTCCACTTT
. TRBJ1-1 TRBV29-1 few CSIGTAEAFF TGCAGCATAGGGACGGCTGAAGCTTTCTTT
. TRBJ2-1 TRBV4-1 once CASRRTVTYNEQFF TGCGCCAGCAGACGGACTGTTACGTACAATGAGCAGTTCTTC
. TRBJ2-6 TRBV5-1 . CASSRENRGANVLTF TGCGCCAGCAGCCGAGAAAATCGGGGGGCCAACGTCCTGACTTTC
. TRBJ2-1 TRBV4-1 . CASSLGFSYNEQFF TGCGCCAGCAGCCTGGGGTTCTCCTACAATGAGCAGTTCTTC
TRBD1 TRBJ2-7 TRBV6-5 once CASSTHWGQTYEQYF TGTGCCAGCAGCACCCATTGGGGACAGACCTACGAGCAGTACTTC
. TRBJ2-7 TRBV25-1 . CASSRQGGDEQYF TGTGCCAGCAGTCGACAGGGAGGGGACGAGCAGTACTTC
. TRBJ1-6 TRBV4-3 . CASSPTAALGYNSPLHF TGCGCCAGCAGCCCTACAGCGGCATTGGGCTATAATTCACCCCTCCACTTT
TRBD2 TRBJ2-5 TRBV5-1 . CASSGGGGQETQYF TGCGCCAGCAGCGGCGGCGGGGGCCAAGAGACCCAGTACTTC
. TRBJ2-1 TRBV9 once CASSVQGEGSYNEQFF TGTGCCAGCAGCGTCCAGGGGGAGGGCTCCTACAATGAGCAGTTCTTC
. TRBJ2-1 TRBV7-2 . CASSLVAGVNEQFF TGTGCCAGCAGCTTAGTAGCAGGGGTGAATGAGCAGTTCTTC
TRBD2 TRBJ2-3 TRBV11-3 . CASSQGLAGGTDTQYF TGTGCCAGCAGCCAGGGACTAGCGGGGGGAACAGATACGCAGTATTTT
. TRBJ2-7 TRBV2 . CASSVGHSYEQYF TGTGCCAGCAGTGTGGGGCACTCCTACGAGCAGTACTTC
. TRBJ2-1 TRBV28 . CASSPSFSYNEQFF TGTGCCAGCAGCCCCAGTTTTTCCTACAATGAGCAGTTCTTC
. TRBJ2-7 TRBV5-1 . CASILKRRQRTPYEQYF TGCGCCAGCATCCTTAAACGAAGACAGCGTACTCCCTACGAGCAGTACTTC
. TRBJ2-2 TRBV5-4 . CASSFNQGLAGELFF TGTGCCAGCAGCTTTAACCAGGGCCTCGCCGGGGAGCTGTTTTTT
TRBD1 TRBJ1-4 TRBV4-1 . CASSPTGTGEEGKLFF TGCGCCAGCAGCCCGACAGGGACAGGGGAGGAAGGAAAACTGTTTTTT
. TRBJ1-1 TRBV30 . CAWSRGVGIAEAFF TGTGCCTGGTCGAGAGGGGTAGGGATCGCTGAAGCTTTCTTT
. TRBJ1-5 TRBV30 once CAWSATGSGQPQHF TGTGCCTGGAGCGCTACAGGGTCGGGGCAGCCCCAGCATTTT
. TRBJ1-1 TRBV10-2 once CASSDLGLPFNTEAFF TGCGCCAGCAGTGACCTGGGACTGCCTTTTAACACTGAAGCTTTCTTT
TRBD1 TRBJ2-7 TRBV5-1 . CASSEISAGGYEQYF TGCGCCAGCAGCGAGATTTCGGCAGGGGGCTACGAGCAGTACTTC
. TRBJ1-5 TRBV5-4 . CASSPGGNQPQHF TGTGCCAGCAGCCCGGGTGGGAATCAGCCCCAGCATTTT
. TRBJ1-2 TRBV9 . CASSALTRAALSGYTF TGTGCCAGCAGCGCCCTGACCCGGGCAGCTTTGAGCGGCTACACCTTC
. TRBJ1-3 TRBV25-1 . CASSPHRGAGNTIYF TGTGCCAGCAGCCCTCACCGGGGGGCTGGAAACACCATATATTTT
. TRBJ1-4 TRBV5-1 . CASSLETVNQLEKLFF TGCGCCAGCAGCTTGGAGACAGTTAATCAGCTCGAAAAACTGTTTTTT
. TRBJ2-3 TRBV5-1 once CASSLAVGDTQYF TGCGCCAGCAGCTTGGCCGTTGGGGATACGCAGTATTTT
TRBD1 TRBJ2-2 TRBV12-5 . CASGLETTGPGELFF TGTGCTAGTGGTCTAGAAACGACAGGGCCCGGGGAGCTGTTTTTT
. TRBJ2-3 TRBV13 . CASSSSADTQYF TGTGCCAGCAGCTCTTCCGCAGATACGCAGTATTTT
. TRBJ1-6 TRBV27 once CASSEDPADNSPLHF TGTGCCAGCAGTGAGGACCCGGCCGATAATTCACCCCTCCACTTT
. TRBJ1-5 TRBV18 . CASSPGGLGQPQHF TGTGCCAGCTCCCCCGGGGGGTTGGGGCAGCCCCAGCATTTT
. TRBJ1-2 TRBV5-4 . CASSLAKANYGYTF TGTGCCAGCAGCTTGGCCAAGGCTAACTATGGCTACACCTTC
. TRBJ1-1 TRBV6-1 . CASSERGLTEAFF TGTGCCAGCAGTGAACGCGGGTTGACTGAAGCTTTCTTT
TRBD1 TRBJ2-1 TRBV7-9 once CASSSRTGRDDEQFF TGTGCCAGCAGCTCCCGGACAGGTAGGGACGATGAGCAGTTCTTC
. TRBJ2-1 TRBV9 few CASSVAGDYNEQFF TGTGCCAGCAGCGTAGCAGGAGACTACAATGAGCAGTTCTTC
TRBD1 TRBJ2-7 TRBV5-1 . CASSLVPGGEDEQYF TGCGCCAGCAGCTTGGTCCCAGGGGGCGAGGACGAGCAGTACTTC
. TRBJ2-7 TRBV28 . CASDRGLGGYEQYF TGTGCCAGCGACCGTGGGCTCGGGGGCTACGAGCAGTACTTC
. TRBJ1-5 TRBV30 . CAWSSPGAANQPQHF TGTGCCTGGAGTTCCCCCGGGGCCGCCAATCAGCCCCAGCATTTT
. TRBJ2-3 TRBV6-5 once CASSPLGADTQYF TGTGCCAGCAGTCCCTTGGGCGCAGATACGCAGTATTTT
TRBD2 TRBJ2-2 TRBV29-1 . CSVDGSGAGELFF TGCAGCGTTGATGGGAGCGGGGCCGGGGAGCTGTTTTTT
. TRBJ1-2 TRBV30 few CAWSRGTKTAGYTF TGTGCCTGGAGTCGAGGGACGAAAACCGCTGGCTACACCTTC
. TRBJ1-4 TRBV4-3 . CASSQGTAKATNEKLFF TGCGCCAGCAGCCAAGGAACGGCGAAGGCAACTAATGAAAAACTGTTTTTT
TRBD2 TRBJ2-1 TRBV18 . CASSLGLAGYNEQFF TGTGCCAGCTCACTGGGGCTAGCGGGGTACAATGAGCAGTTCTTC
. TRBJ2-6 TRBV30 . CAWSRAGEYGANVLTF TGTGCCTGGAGTAGGGCAGGGGAGTATGGGGCCAACGTCCTGACTTTC
. TRBJ1-5 TRBV6-6 . CASSYRVGQPQHF TGTGCCAGCAGTTACAGGGTCGGTCAGCCCCAGCATTTT